This TCR beta chain was recovered during a study of blood T cell repertoires in COVID-19. Method: immunoSEQ multiplex PCR; TCRdb's copy keeps in-frame clones and lacks some. Among about 300,000 clones listed, roughly 89% were seen once. CDR1 and CDR2 (germline): MNHEY, SMNVEV (reference sequence). CDR3 length equals 12 residues. V was pared by 4 bases and J by 13 bases, with 14 bases between. The specimen sequenced was PBMCs or T cells enriched from blood (not recorded which). V gene TRBV27 combines with J gene TRBJ2-1; D is ambiguous. The source is a woman between 45 and 65 years old who had been exposed to COVID-19. In DNA, the CDR3 is TGTGCCAGCAGTTCGCCCCCCTCGGTCCAGTTCTTC. Translating it yields CASSSPPSVQFF.